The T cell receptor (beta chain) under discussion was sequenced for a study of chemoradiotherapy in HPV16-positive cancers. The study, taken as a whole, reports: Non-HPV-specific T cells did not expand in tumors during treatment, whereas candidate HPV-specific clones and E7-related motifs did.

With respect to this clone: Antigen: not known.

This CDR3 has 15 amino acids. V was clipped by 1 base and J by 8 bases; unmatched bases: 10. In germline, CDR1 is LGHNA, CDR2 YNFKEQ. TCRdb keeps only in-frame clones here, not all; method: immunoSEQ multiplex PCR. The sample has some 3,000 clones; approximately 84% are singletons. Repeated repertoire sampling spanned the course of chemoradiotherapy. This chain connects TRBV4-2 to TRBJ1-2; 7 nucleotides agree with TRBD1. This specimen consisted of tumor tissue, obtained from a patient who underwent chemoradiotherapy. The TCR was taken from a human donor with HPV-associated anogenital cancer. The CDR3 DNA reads TGTGCCAGCAGCCAAGTCGACAGGGAGGAAGAAGGCTACACCTTC. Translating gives CASSQVDREEEGYTF.